The 20 T cell receptor beta chains below were found in one sample sequenced in a study of Ad26.COV2.S vaccination and SARS-CoV-2 variants. Treatment described: approximately 18 received Ad26.COV2.S at low or high dose, single or two shots; several received placebo; per-sample allocation not given. Material that was analyzed had been drawn on day 63 after the first vaccine or placebo injection. Produced via immunoSEQ multiplex PCR; TCRdb's table is partial and in-frame only. The repertoire holds roughly 380,000 clones, with around 87% as singletons. Sequencing was performed on peripheral blood, taken in a trial of Ad26.COV2.S vaccine versus placebo. The receptors come from a person aged 18-60 years who received the Ad26.COV2.S COVID-19 vaccine or a placebo.

This chain links TRBV7-2 with TRBJ1-2; 7 nucleotides agree with TRBD1. Trimming at V came to 3 bases and at J to 5 bases, leaving 3 bases not matched to a gene. The CDR3 has 13 residues. CDR1 SGHTA and CDR2 FQGNSA come from the germline V gene. CDR3 coding DNA: TGTGCCAGCAGCTTCAGGGGGTCTTATGGCTACACCTTC. Its translation is CASSFRGSYGYTF. The whole variable domain, filled in from reference TRBV7-2 and TRBJ1-2, reads GAGVSQSPSNKVTEKGKDVELRCDPISGHTALYWYRQSLGQGLEFLIYFQGNSAPDKSGLPSDRFSAERTGGSVSTLTIQRTQQEDSAVYLCASSFRGSYGYTFGSGTRLTVV.

This chain links TRBV10-3 with TRBJ1-5, with no clear D. Germline V CDR1 and CDR2: ENHRY, SYGVKD. The CDR3 spans 14 residues. Trimming left V 10 bases short and J 0 bases short, with 13 bases between. The CDR3 reads CATSTNPSNQPQHF. CDR3 nucleotide sequence: TGTGCCACAAGTACAAACCCTAGCAATCAGCCCCAGCATTTT.

V usage is TRBV29-1 and J usage is TRBJ1-2, with a tentative D call TRBD1 (6 bases). Trimming shortened V by 4 bases and J by 6 bases, and 9 bases separated the two germline ends. This CDR3 has 11 residues. Germline lookup yields CDR1 SQVTM and CDR2 ANQGSEA. The CDR3 spells CSVGQADGYTF. DNA of the CDR3: TGCAGCGTTGGACAGGCGGATGGCTACACCTTC.

This clone has just one count. The chain couples TRBV2 to TRBJ1-2; weak D call: TRBD1 (6 bases). The ends were cut back, 4 bases at V and 7 bases at J, with 13 bases in the middle. This CDR3 contains 13 residues. The germline gives CDR1 SNHLY, CDR2 FYNNEI. The CDR3 reads CASSGRDNSGYTF. The CDR3, as DNA: TGTGCCAGCAGTGGGAGGGACAATTCTGGCTACACCTTC.

The chain uses TRBV5-6 and TRBJ1-6; no clear D gene. V was trimmed by 1 base and J by 6 bases, leaving 5 bases between them. Germline CDR1 SGHDT, CDR2 YYEEEE. The CDR3 is 13 residues long. In DNA form, the CDR3 reads TGTGCCAGCAGCTTGCTGGGTAATTCACCCCTCCACTTT. Its translation: CASSLLGNSPLHF.

In DNA form, the CDR3 reads TGTGCCTGGAGTTATCCGGGACTACAGAACACTGAAGCTTTCTTT. Protein: CAWSYPGLQNTEAFF. The V gene is TRBV30, the J gene TRBJ1-1; a possible D gene is TRBD1 (5 bases). V shed 2 bases and J shed 1 base, with 14 bases lying between them. This CDR3 has 15 amino acids. Germline CDR1 reads GTSNPN; CDR2 reads SVGIG (reference sequence).

This chain connects TRBV7-2 to TRBJ2-3, with D tentatively TRBD1 (5 bases). CDR3 length: 15 amino acids. Germline lookup yields CDR1 SGHTA and CDR2 FQGNSA. V shed 3 bases and J shed 4 bases, with 14 bases lying between them. CDR3 DNA: TGTGCCAGCAGCTTCCCCAGGGTGCCTGCAGATACGCAGTATTTT. This translates into CASSFPRVPADTQYF.

This clone was observed once. The chain joins TRBV11-2 to TRBJ2-7; D call uncertain. The CDR3 has 14 residues. The V end lost 1 base, the J end lost 2 bases, and 9 bases lay between the germline ends. Germline CDR1 and CDR2: SGHAT and FQNNGV. The CDR3 nucleotides are TGTGCCAGCAGCTTAGCCACTGATACCTACGAGCAGTACTTC. Its protein is CASSLATDTYEQYF.

The CDR3 nucleotides read TGTGCCTGGAGCCCAGACAGGGCCCGTGGGGCTTTCTTT. Amino acids: CAWSPDRARGAFF. This chain links TRBV30 with TRBJ1-1, with 7 bases identical to TRBD1. The ends lost 3 bases at V and 11 bases at J; junction bases unmatched: 12. This CDR3 spans 13 amino acids. In germline, CDR1 is GTSNPN, CDR2 SVGIG (reference sequence).

This chain connects TRBV12-5 to TRBJ2-3; 10 nucleotides align to TRBD1. This CDR3 has 15 residues. Germline lookup yields CDR1 LGHNT and CDR2 FRNRAP. The ends lost 7 bases at V and 4 bases at J; junction bases unmatched: 8. The CDR3 protein is CASANQGTGADTQYF. The CDR3 coding sequence is TGTGCTAGTGCCAACCAGGGGACAGGGGCAGATACGCAGTATTTT.

The V gene is TRBV18, the J gene TRBJ2-2, with D unresolved. The CDR3 runs 16 residues. Trimming stripped 0 bases from V and 3 bases from J, with 11 bases between. Germline lookup yields CDR1 KGHSH and CDR2 LQKENI. CDR3 amino acids: CASSPPSVADTGELFF. CDR3 sequence (DNA): TGTGCCAGCTCACCACCTAGTGTCGCGGACACCGGGGAGCTGTTTTTT. The whole variable domain, filled in from reference TRBV18 and TRBJ2-2, reads NAGVMQNPRHLVRRRGQEARLRCSPMKGHSHVYWYRQLPEEGLKFMVYLQKENIIDESGMPKERFSAEFPKEGPSILRIQQVVRGDSAAYFCASSPPSVADTGELFFGEGSRLTVL.

This chain connects TRBV9 to TRBJ2-7, with a tentative D call TRBD1 (6 bases). The germline V gene has CDR1 SGDLS and CDR2 YYNGEE. The CDR3 totals 15 residues. V gave up 0 bases and J gave up 0 bases, with 10 bases separating them. The CDR3 protein is CASSVGGDTSYEQYF. Here the CDR3 DNA reads TGTGCCAGCAGCGTAGGAGGGGACACCTCCTACGAGCAGTACTTC.

This rearrangement joins TRBV29-1 to TRBJ2-3; possible D gene TRBD1, 6 bases. With 5 bases removed from V and 2 bases from J, the gap between germline ends came to 14 bases. The CDR3 covers 14 residues. Germline V gene data show CDR1 as SQVTM and CDR2 as ANQGSEA. CDR3 bases: TGCAGCGTTCGGGGCAGGGGATTCACAGATACGCAGTATTTT. The encoded protein is CSVRGRGFTDTQYF.

V is TRBV14 and J is TRBJ2-1; D not certain. The V end lost 8 bases, the J end lost 0 bases, and 14 bases lay between the germline ends. The germline gives CDR1 SGHDN, CDR2 FVKESK. This CDR3 spans 15 amino acids. CDR3 residues: CASSSDFFSYNEQFF. The CDR3 nucleotides read TGTGCCAGCTCGTCCGACTTTTTCTCCTACAATGAGCAGTTCTTC. Combining the CDR3 with reference TRBV14 and TRBJ2-1 gives the whole variable domain EAGVTQFPSHSVIEKGQTVTLRCDPISGHDNLYWYRRVMGKEIKFLLHFVKESKQDESGMPNNRFLAERTGGTYSTLKVQPAELEDSGVYFCASSSDFFSYNEQFFGPGTRLTVL.

This chain joins TRBV10-2 and TRBJ1-2; no definite D call. V shed 0 bases and J shed 4 bases, with 15 bases lying between them. This CDR3 is built from 16 residues. CDR1 is WSHSY, CDR2 SAAADI, per germline. The CDR3 reads CASSESTPPSIYGYTF. DNA for the CDR3: TGCGCCAGCAGTGAGTCGACTCCCCCTAGTATCTATGGCTACACCTTC.

Remarks on this clone: This specimen includes other DNA sequences encoding the same CDR3. This chain links TRBV7-9 with TRBJ2-5; D unclear. In germline, CDR1 is SEHNR, CDR2 FQNEAQ (reference sequence). V shed 5 bases and J shed 2 bases, with 3 bases lying between them. The CDR3 loop spans 11 amino acids. As DNA, the CDR3 is TGTGCCAGCAGCCCACAAGAGACCCAGTACTTC. It is translated as CASSPQETQYF.

This clone was observed once. The rearrangement uses TRBV15 and TRBJ2-1; D not resolved. V was clipped by 3 bases and J by 0 bases, with 18 bases between them. Germline V CDR1 and CDR2: LNHNV, YYDKDF (reference sequence). This CDR3 region has 18 residues. CDR3: CATSSLSLWQSSYNEQFF. CDR3 in DNA: TGTGCCACCAGCAGTTTGTCCCTCTGGCAGAGCTCCTACAATGAGCAGTTCTTC. Full variable domain (outside the CDR3, taken from reference TRBV15 and TRBJ2-1): DAMVIQNPRYQVTQFGKPVTLSCSQTLNHNVMYWYQQKSSQAPKLLFHYYDKDFNNEADTPDNFQSRRPNTSFCFLDIRSPGLGDTAMYLCATSSLSLWQSSYNEQFFGPGTRLTVL.

This clone came up once. The CDR3 reads CASSSPGLGGYEQYF. CDR3 bases: TGTGCCAGTAGTTCTCCGGGACTAGGAGGGTACGAGCAGTACTTC. This sequence joins TRBV19 and TRBJ2-7; 8 nucleotides match TRBD2. The CDR3 has 15 amino acids. J lost 4 bases, V lost 5 bases, and 10 bases had no gene match. Germline CDR1 LNHDA, CDR2 SQIVND (reference sequence).

The chain links TRBV6-6 to TRBJ1-3; 7 nucleotides line up with TRBD1. The CDR3 runs 14 residues. The trim removed 5 bases at V and 3 bases at J, leaving 4 bases unmatched. CDR1 is MNHNY, CDR2 SVGAGI, per germline (reference sequence). CDR3 sequence: CASSHRGGGNTIYF. CDR3 nucleotide sequence: TGTGCCAGCAGTCACAGGGGAGGTGGAAACACCATATATTTT.

This clone was recorded only once. The chain employs TRBV6-4 and TRBJ1-1; TRBD1 matches 9 bases. This CDR3 region has 14 residues. Germline trimming cut 6 bases from V and 4 bases from J; bases unmatched to any gene: 6. Germline assignment: CDR1 MRHNA and CDR2 SNTAGT. CDR3 DNA sequence: TGTGCCAGCAGACAACAGGGGGCGAGCACTGAAGCTTTCTTT. Translated, it gives CASRQQGASTEAFF.